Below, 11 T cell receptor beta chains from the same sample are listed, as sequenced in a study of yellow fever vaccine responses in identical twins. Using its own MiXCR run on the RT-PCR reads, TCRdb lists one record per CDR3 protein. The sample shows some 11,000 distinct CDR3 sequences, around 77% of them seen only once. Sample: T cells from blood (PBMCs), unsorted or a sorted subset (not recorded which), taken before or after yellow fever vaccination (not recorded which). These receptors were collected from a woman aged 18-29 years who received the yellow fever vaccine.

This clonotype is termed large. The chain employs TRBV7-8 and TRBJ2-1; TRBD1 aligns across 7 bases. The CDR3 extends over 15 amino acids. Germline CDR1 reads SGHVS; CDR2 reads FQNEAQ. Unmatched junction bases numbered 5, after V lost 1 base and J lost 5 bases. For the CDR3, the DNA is TGTGCCAGCAGCTTAGGGACAGGATTTCACAATGAGCAGTTCTTC. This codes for CASSLGTGFHNEQFF.

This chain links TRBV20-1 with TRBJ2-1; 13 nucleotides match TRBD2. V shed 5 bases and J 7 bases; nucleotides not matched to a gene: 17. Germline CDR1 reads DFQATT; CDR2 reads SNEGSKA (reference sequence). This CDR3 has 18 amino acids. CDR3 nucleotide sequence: TGCAGTGCTGGAAAAGGACTAGCGGGGGAGTCCTGGAGGAATGAGCAGTTCTTC. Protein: CSAGKGLAGESWRNEQFF.

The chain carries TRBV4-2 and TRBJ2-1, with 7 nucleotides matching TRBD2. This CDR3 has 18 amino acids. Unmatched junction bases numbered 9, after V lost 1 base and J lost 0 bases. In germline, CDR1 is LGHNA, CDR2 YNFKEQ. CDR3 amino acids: CASSQAPLAESSYNEQFF. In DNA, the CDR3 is TGTGCCAGCAGCCAAGCCCCTCTAGCGGAGAGCTCCTACAATGAGCAGTTCTTC.

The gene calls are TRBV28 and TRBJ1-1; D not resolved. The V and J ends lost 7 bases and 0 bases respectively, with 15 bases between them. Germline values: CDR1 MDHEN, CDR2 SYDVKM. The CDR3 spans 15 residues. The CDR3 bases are TGTGCCAGCACCACACCCCCGGCGGTGAACACTGAAGCTTTCTTT. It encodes CASTTPPAVNTEAFF. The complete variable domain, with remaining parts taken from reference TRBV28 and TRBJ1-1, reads DVKVTQSSRYLVKRTGEKVFLECVQDMDHENMFWYRQDPGLGLRLIYFSYDVKMKEKGDIPEGYSVSREKKERFSLILESASTNQTSMYLCASTTPPAVNTEAFFGQGTRLTVV.

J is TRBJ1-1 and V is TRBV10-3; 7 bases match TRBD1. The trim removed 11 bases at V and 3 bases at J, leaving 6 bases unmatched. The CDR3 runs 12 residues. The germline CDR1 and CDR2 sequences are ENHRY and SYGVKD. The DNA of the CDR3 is TGTGCCTATGGCAGGGGGGACACTGAAGCTTTCTTT. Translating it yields CAYGRGDTEAFF.

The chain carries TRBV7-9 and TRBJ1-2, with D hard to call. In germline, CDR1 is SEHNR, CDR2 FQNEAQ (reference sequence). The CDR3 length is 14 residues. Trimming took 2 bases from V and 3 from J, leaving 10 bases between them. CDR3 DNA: TGTGCCAGCAGCTTAATAGCGACGGACTATGGCTACACCTTC. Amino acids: CASSLIATDYGYTF. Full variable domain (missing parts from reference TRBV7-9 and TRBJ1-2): DTGVSQNPRHKITKRGQNVTFRCDPISEHNRLYWYRQTLGQGPEFLTYFQNEAQLEKSRLLSDRFSAERPKGSFSTLEIQRTEQGDSAMYLCASSLIATDYGYTFGSGTRLTVV.

In DNA form, the CDR3 reads TGTGCGGAAGTGGGCGACAGGGAGCCAAATGAGCAGTTCTTC. Encoded protein: CAEVGDREPNEQFF. This chain uses TRBV11-2 with TRBJ2-1, with 7 bases that match TRBD1. The length of the CDR3 is 14 residues. The germline CDR1 and CDR2 sequences are SGHAT and FQNNGV.

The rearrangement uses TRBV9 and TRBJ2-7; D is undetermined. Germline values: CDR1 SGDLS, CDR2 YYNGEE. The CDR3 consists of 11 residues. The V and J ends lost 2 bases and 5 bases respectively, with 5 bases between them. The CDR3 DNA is TGTGCCAGCAGCGTCCCCCACGAGCAGTACGTC. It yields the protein CASSVPHEQYV.

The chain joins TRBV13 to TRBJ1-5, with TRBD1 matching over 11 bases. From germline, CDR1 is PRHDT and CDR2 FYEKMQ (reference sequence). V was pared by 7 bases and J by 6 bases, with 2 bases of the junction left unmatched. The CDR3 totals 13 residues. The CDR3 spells CASKGTGGQPQHF. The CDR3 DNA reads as TGTGCCAGCAAGGGGACAGGGGGTCAGCCCCAGCATTTT.

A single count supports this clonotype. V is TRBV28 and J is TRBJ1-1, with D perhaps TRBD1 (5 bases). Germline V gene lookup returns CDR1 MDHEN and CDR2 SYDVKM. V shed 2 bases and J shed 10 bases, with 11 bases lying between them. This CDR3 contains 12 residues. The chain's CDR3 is CASSLGTVGAFF. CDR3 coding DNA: TGTGCCAGCAGTTTAGGGACTGTCGGAGCTTTCTTT.

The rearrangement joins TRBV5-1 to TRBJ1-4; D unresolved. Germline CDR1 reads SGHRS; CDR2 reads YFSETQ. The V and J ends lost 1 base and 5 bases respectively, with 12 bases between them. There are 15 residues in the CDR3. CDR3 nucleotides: TGCGCCAGCAGCTTGACCTGGCGGTTGAATGAAAAACTGTTTTTT. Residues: CASSLTWRLNEKLFF.